These 17 T cell receptor beta chains originate from one sample sequenced in a study of cytomegalovirus exposure and HLA in healthy donors. The PCR had 60 Vbeta and 13 Jbeta primers. Assay used: immunoSEQ multiplex PCR; TCRdb lists only in-frame clones, some missing. This repertoire shows about 280,000 clones, roughly 89% found once; its top ten account for about 2%. The sequenced material came from PBMCs. All receptors come from a woman in her late teens or twenties in good health and CMV-seronegative.

CDR3: CASSKSRGEKLFF. CDR3 DNA sequence: TGTGCCAGCAGCAAGTCCAGGGGTGAAAAACTGTTTTTT. The chain links TRBV13 to TRBJ1-4, with TRBD1 as a possible D gene (6 bases). Trimming shortened V by 5 bases and J by 7 bases, and 11 bases separated the two germline ends. In germline, CDR1 is PRHDT, CDR2 FYEKMQ (reference sequence). The CDR3 spans 13 residues.

The chain recombines TRBV4-2 with TRBJ1-2; no clear D gene. This CDR3 is built from 14 residues. Looked up from germline, CDR1 is LGHNA and CDR2 is YNFKEQ. Trimming pared 0 bases from V and 2 bases from J, leaving 7 bases between. The CDR3 region has the DNA TGTGCCAGCAGCCAAGATGCACGGAACTATGGCTACACCTTC. This encodes CASSQDARNYGYTF.

The chain combines TRBV7-2 with TRBJ2-3; TRBD2 might be the D (5 bases). CDR3 length: 16 residues. Germline CDR1 reads SGHTA; CDR2 reads FQGNSA. Deletions cut 5 bases from V and 4 bases from J, with 19 bases between. The CDR3 reads CASSTAGIGGPDTQYF. CDR3 in DNA: TGTGCCAGCAGCACAGCCGGGATAGGTGGGCCAGATACGCAGTATTTT.

The chain has TRBV7-8 and TRBJ1-2, with D unresolved. CDR1 SGHVS and CDR2 FQNEAQ come from the germline V gene. Trimming left V 1 base short and J 4 bases short, with 10 bases between. The CDR3 runs to 14 residues. CDR3 in DNA: TGTGCCAGCAGCTTAGTGGGGAGCCCCTATGGCTACACCTTC. Its translation: CASSLVGSPYGYTF. The entire variable domain, with the rest obtained from reference TRBV7-8 and TRBJ1-2, is as follows: GAGVSQSPRYKVAKRGQDVALRCDPISGHVSLFWYQQALGQGPEFLTYFQNEAQLDKSGLPSDRFFAERPEGSVSTLKIQRTQQEDSAVYLCASSLVGSPYGYTFGSGTRLTVV.

The chain has TRBV30 and TRBJ1-1, with 7 bases identical to TRBD1. J was trimmed by 0 bases and V by 0 bases; bases with no gene match: 10. The germline V gene encodes CDR1 GTSNPN and CDR2 SVGIG (reference sequence). CDR3 length: 17 amino acids. CDR3 sequence: CAWSVQKGADMNTEAFF. CDR3 bases: TGTGCCTGGAGTGTACAAAAGGGGGCTGACATGAACACTGAAGCTTTCTTT.

V gene TRBV10-2 combines with J gene TRBJ1-5, with D tentatively TRBD1 (5 bases). The CDR3 spans 15 residues. CDR1 and CDR2 (germline): WSHSY, SAAADI. V lost 5 bases and J lost 0, with 11 bases in between. CDR3 coding DNA: TGCGCCAGCAGTCCGTCAGGGTATAGCAATCAGCCCCAGCATTTT. Its translation: CASSPSGYSNQPQHF.

This chain uses TRBV4-2 with TRBJ2-5; D may be TRBD2 (7 bases). The CDR3 is 20 residues long. Germline V lookup: CDR1 LGHNA, CDR2 YNFKEQ. V was pared by 1 base and J by 4 bases, with 28 bases between. CDR3 nucleotide sequence: TGTGCCAGCAGCCAAGGGGCCCTTGTGGGGGGGGGCCTTATACTAGAGACCCAGTACTTC. It yields the protein CASSQGALVGGGLILETQYF.

This clone showed up just once. This chain joins TRBV5-1 and TRBJ2-2; TRBD2 matches 7 bases. The CDR3 consists of 17 residues. In germline, CDR1 is SGHRS, CDR2 YFSETQ. V lost 2 bases to trimming and J lost 5 bases; unmatched junction nucleotides: 12. CDR3: CASSFTIAGPETGELFF. In DNA, the CDR3 is TGCGCCAGCAGCTTCACCATAGCGGGCCCAGAAACCGGGGAGCTGTTTTTT. Full variable domain (missing parts from reference TRBV5-1 and TRBJ2-2): KAGVTQTPRYLIKTRGQQVTLSCSPISGHRSVSWYQQTPGQGLQFLFEYFSETQRNKGNFPGRFSGRQFSNSRSEMNVSTLELGDSALYLCASSFTIAGPETGELFFGEGSRLTVL.

This clone was detected once. Written as DNA, the CDR3 is TGTGCCAGCAGCTTAGAGGCCTGGTACTACGAGCAGTACTTC. It encodes CASSLEAWYYEQYF. The chain joins TRBV11-2 to TRBJ2-7, with D unresolved. Per the germline V gene, CDR1 is SGHAT and CDR2 is FQNNGV. The V end was cut by 0 bases, the J end by 3 bases, with 9 bases between. This CDR3 region has 14 residues.

V gene TRBV4-1 combines with J gene TRBJ2-4, with D perhaps matching TRBD2 (6 bases). The CDR3 runs 18 residues. CDR1 MGHRA and CDR2 YSYEKL come from the germline V gene. Trimming took 0 bases from V and 8 from J, leaving 23 bases between them. The CDR3 reads CASSQDYHLSGTGDIQYF. The CDR3 DNA is TGCGCCAGCAGCCAAGACTACCACCTGTCGGGTACGGGAGACATTCAGTACTTC.

The chain has TRBV7-9 and TRBJ2-7; D unresolved. The CDR3 is 12 amino acids. Trimming removed 4 bases from V and 2 bases from J, with 6 bases in between. Germline CDR1 and CDR2: SEHNR and FQNEAQ (reference sequence). CDR3 region: CASSSVPYEQYF. Here the CDR3 DNA reads TGTGCCAGCAGCTCGGTCCCCTACGAGCAGTACTTC.

The V and J genes are TRBV5-8 and TRBJ1-2; perhaps TRBD1 as D (6 bases). This CDR3 is 14 amino acids long. The germline CDR1 and CDR2 sequences are SGHTS and YDEGEE. Trimming took 0 bases from V and 4 from J, leaving 10 bases between them. Here the CDR3 reads CASSLEQGLYGYTF. The DNA for the CDR3 is TGTGCCAGCAGCTTGGAACAGGGCCTCTATGGCTACACCTTC.

The chain combines TRBV4-1 with TRBJ2-7, with 7 positions matching TRBD1. CDR1 is MGHRA and CDR2 is YSYEKL in the germline V gene. The CDR3 runs 15 residues. Trimming removed 1 base from V and 6 bases from J; junction bases left unmatched: 9. CDR3 loop: CASSQGERGRFEQYF. CDR3 coding DNA: TGCGCCAGCAGCCAAGGAGAAAGGGGGCGGTTCGAGCAGTACTTC.

This clone occurred a few times. This chain connects TRBV5-4 to TRBJ1-1, with TRBD1 matching over 8 bases. V lost 7 bases, J lost 4 bases, and 9 bases stayed unmatched. Per the germline V gene, CDR1 is SGHNT and CDR2 is YYREEE (reference sequence). The CDR3 is 14 amino acids. CDR3 region: CASLAGGGGTEAFF. DNA of the CDR3: TGTGCCAGCTTAGCAGGGGGCGGTGGCACTGAAGCTTTCTTT.

The rearrangement uses TRBV27 and TRBJ1-6; the D is unclear. Germline lookup yields CDR1 MNHEY and CDR2 SMNVEV (reference sequence). This CDR3 has 13 amino acids. V lost 2 bases to trimming and J lost 11 bases, with 10 bases between them. CDR3 in amino acids: CASSLAPTAPLHF. The CDR3 bases are TGTGCCAGCAGTTTAGCCCCTACGGCACCCCTCCACTTT.

The genes are TRBV2 and TRBJ2-6; tentatively, D is TRBD2 (6 bases). V was shortened by 4 bases and J by 3 bases, with 16 bases between the two germline ends. From germline, CDR1 is SNHLY and CDR2 FYNNEI. The length of the CDR3 is 17 residues. The CDR3, as DNA: TGTGCCAGCAGTGGGCGACTAGGGCGCTATGGGGCCAACGTCCTGACTTTC. It translates to CASSGRLGRYGANVLTF.

J is TRBJ2-2 and V is TRBV10-3; 12 bases are a match to TRBD2. Trimming cost V 2 bases and J 0 bases; bases outside gene matches: 1. Germline V gene data show CDR1 as ENHRY and CDR2 as SYGVKD. The CDR3 has 17 amino acids. The CDR3 reads CAISERTSGANTGELFF. The CDR3 DNA reads TGTGCCATCAGTGAGAGGACTAGCGGGGCGAACACCGGGGAGCTGTTTTTT.